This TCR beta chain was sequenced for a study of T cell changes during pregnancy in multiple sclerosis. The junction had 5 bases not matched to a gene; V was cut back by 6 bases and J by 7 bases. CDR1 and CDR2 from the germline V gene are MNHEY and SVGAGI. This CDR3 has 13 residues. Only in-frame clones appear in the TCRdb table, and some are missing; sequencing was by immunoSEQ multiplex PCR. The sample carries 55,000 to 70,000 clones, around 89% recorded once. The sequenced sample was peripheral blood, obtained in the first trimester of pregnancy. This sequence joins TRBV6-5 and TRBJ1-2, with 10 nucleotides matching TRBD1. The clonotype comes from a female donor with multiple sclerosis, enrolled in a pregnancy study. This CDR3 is CASRGQGYSGYTF. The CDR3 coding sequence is TGTGCCAGCAGGGGACAGGGGTATAGTGGCTACACCTTC.